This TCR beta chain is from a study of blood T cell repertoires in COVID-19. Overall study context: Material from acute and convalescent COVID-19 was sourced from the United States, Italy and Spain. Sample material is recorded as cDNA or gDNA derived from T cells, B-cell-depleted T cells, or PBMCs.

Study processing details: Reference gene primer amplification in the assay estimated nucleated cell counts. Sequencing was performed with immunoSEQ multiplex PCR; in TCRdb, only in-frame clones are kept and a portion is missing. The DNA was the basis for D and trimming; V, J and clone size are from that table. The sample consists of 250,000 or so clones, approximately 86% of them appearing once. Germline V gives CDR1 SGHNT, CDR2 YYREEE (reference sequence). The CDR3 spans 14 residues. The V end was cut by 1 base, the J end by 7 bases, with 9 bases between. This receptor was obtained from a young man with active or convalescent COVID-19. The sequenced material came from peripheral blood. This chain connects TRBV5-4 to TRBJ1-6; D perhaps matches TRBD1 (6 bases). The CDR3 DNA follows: TGTGCCAGCAGCTTGTCAAGGGGGAATTCACCCCTCCACTTT. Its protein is CASSLSRGNSPLHF.